The count of the clone carrying this T cell receptor (beta chain) is one. Its matching antigen is unknown. The study drew its donors from healthy HIV-negative adults without recent acute infections or vaccinations. The data originate from a study of shared clonotypes between healthy human individuals. Study-wide results and limits: In having few donors, the study represented limited genetic and exposure-history diversity.

The test was conducted at deep level. TCRdb keeps only in-frame clones here, not all; method: immunoSEQ multiplex PCR. The data show approximately 2.5 million clones, around 90% seen once. V lost 5 bases, J lost 0 bases, and 14 bases lay in between. The CDR3 runs 16 residues. Germline V gene data show CDR1 as LNHDA and CDR2 as SQIVND (reference sequence). The TCR comes from a man younger than 30 in good health. Sequences were obtained from naive CD4+ T cells sorted from blood. Regarding subset: CD45RA+ positively selected. J is TRBJ1-3 and V is TRBV19; possible D gene TRBD1, 6 bases. The CDR3 coding sequence is TGTGCCAGTAGTCTGATTTCCAGGGGCTCTGGAAACACCATATATTTT. Translation: CASSLISRGSGNTIYF.